One and the same sample provided the 17 T cell receptor beta chains below, sequenced in a study of graft-versus-host responses after intestinal transplantation. These TCRs are of unknown antigen specificity. Assay: immunoSEQ multiplex PCR; the TCRdb copy retains only in-frame clones and omits some. The profile covers about 86,000 clones, with about 88% appearing a single time and approximately 0.28% taken by the ten largest. Here the sequenced sample was unstimulated CD4+ T cells sorted from spleen or lymph node cells, taken before transplant. The receptors shown here come from a human donor who was the organ donor for an intestinal transplant.

The rearrangement links TRBV4-2 to TRBJ2-7; no clear D. The CDR3 sequence is 12 residues long. Between the trimmed V and J ends, which lost 3 bases and 7 bases, there was a span of 10 bases. The germline V gene has CDR1 LGHNA and CDR2 YNFKEQ. CDR3 sequence (DNA): TGTGCCAGCAGCCAGGATCTAGGTGAGCAGTACTTC. It specifies CASSQDLGEQYF.

The chain combines TRBV2 with TRBJ2-1, with TRBD1 identical over 7 bases. The CDR3 consists of 14 residues. The V gene end was trimmed by 8 bases and the J gene end by 5 bases; junction bases not matched to a gene: 9. Per germline, CDR1 SNHLY and CDR2 FYNNEI. CDR3 nucleotide sequence: TGTGCCAGCGGGGGACAGACAATGAACAATGAGCAGTTCTTC. Amino acid sequence: CASGGQTMNNEQFF.

The chain uses TRBV4-2 and TRBJ2-7; D unclear. V lost 4 bases to trimming and J lost 6 bases, with 16 bases between them. Germline V gene data show CDR1 as LGHNA and CDR2 as YNFKEQ. The CDR3 covers 14 residues. The CDR3 DNA sequence: TGTGCCAGCAGCCCCGGGTTGCACACGGGCGAGCAGTACTTC. Encoded protein: CASSPGLHTGEQYF.

The V call is TRBV29-1, the J call TRBJ1-4; unclear D gene. CDR1 SQVTM and CDR2 ANQGSEA come from the germline V gene. Deletions cut 4 bases from V and 6 bases from J, with 15 bases between. The CDR3 loop spans 14 amino acids. The CDR3 region is CSVGRNGRDEKLFF. In DNA, the CDR3 is TGCAGCGTTGGGCGAAACGGGAGGGATGAAAAACTGTTTTTT.

CDR3 nucleotides: TGCGCCAGCAGCCCGTGGACAGGGGGAAGAGAGACCCAGTACTTC. This codes for CASSPWTGGRETQYF. This sequence joins TRBV5-1 and TRBJ2-5; 10 bases are shared with TRBD1. With 4 bases clipped from V and 4 bases from J, the junction kept 7 bases outside the gene matches. Germline values: CDR1 SGHRS, CDR2 YFSETQ. CDR3 length equals 15 residues.

The chain uses TRBV11-3 and TRBJ1-4; maybe TRBD1 (5 bases). Looked up from germline, CDR1 is SGHNT and CDR2 is YENEEA. This CDR3 has 19 amino acids. V dropped 2 bases and J dropped 8 bases, with 27 bases sitting between them. The CDR3 nucleotides are TGTGCCAGCAGCTTAACCGTGGGTCCAGGGCTGAAGCTGGGGGAAAAACTGTTTTTT. It encodes CASSLTVGPGLKLGEKLFF.

In this sample, this clone turned up a few times. The V gene is TRBV4-3, the J gene TRBJ1-2; D is possibly TRBD1 (6 bases). Germline V gives CDR1 LGHNA, CDR2 YSLEER. The CDR3 loop spans 16 amino acids. With 4 bases removed from V and 8 bases from J, the gap between germline ends came to 23 bases. CDR3 residues: CASSRATPGTGGGYTF. DNA of the CDR3: TGCGCCAGCAGCCGAGCTACCCCGGGGACGGGGGGCGGCTACACCTTC.

This chain links TRBV18 with TRBJ2-1; tentative D call: TRBD2 (5 bases). The germline V gene has CDR1 KGHSH and CDR2 LQKENI. V lost 2 bases and J 6 bases, leaving 8 bases between the germline ends. CDR3 length: 13 residues. Here the CDR3 DNA reads TGTGCCAGCTCACCATCCCGGGGCAATGAGCAGTTCTTC. It yields the protein CASSPSRGNEQFF.

The rearrangement uses TRBV2 and TRBJ2-7, with 12 bases fitting TRBD1. V was pared by 1 base and J by 7 bases, with 5 bases of the junction left unmatched. CDR1 is SNHLY, CDR2 FYNNEI, per germline. The CDR3 length is 15 residues. For the CDR3, the DNA is TGTGCCAGCAGTGAAGGAGGGACAGGGGGCCGGGAGCAGTACTTC. Its translation: CASSEGGTGGREQYF.

The J gene is TRBJ2-1, the V gene TRBV4-1; D gene ambiguous. CDR1 and CDR2 (germline): MGHRA, YSYEKL. Trimming removed 3 bases from V and 12 bases from J, with 12 bases in between. The length of the CDR3 is 12 residues. CDR3 nucleotides: TGCGCCAGCAGCCACATTCAAGCCGGGCAGTTCTTC. Amino acids: CASSHIQAGQFF.

This rearrangement joins TRBV19 to TRBJ1-1, with D unclear. Per the germline V gene, CDR1 is LNHDA and CDR2 is SQIVND (reference sequence). V gave up 4 bases and J gave up 3 bases, with 6 bases separating them. The CDR3 consists of 12 residues. The DNA for the CDR3 is TGTGCCAGTAGTAAGAGGGACACTGAAGCTTTCTTT. As protein: CASSKRDTEAFF.

The chain couples TRBV7-6 to TRBJ2-7; 8 nucleotides agree with TRBD2. Germline V gives CDR1 SGHVS, CDR2 FNYEAQ. J lost 4 bases, V lost 1 base, and 9 bases had no gene match. CDR3 length: 16 amino acids. The CDR3 reads CASSLGRAGGYYEQYF. CDR3 coding DNA: TGTGCCAGCAGCTTAGGCCGGGCGGGGGGATATTACGAGCAGTACTTC.

V usage is TRBV7-8 and J usage is TRBJ1-1; weak D call: TRBD1 (5 bases). Per germline, CDR1 SGHVS and CDR2 FQNEAQ. The CDR3 runs to 14 residues. Trimming stripped 0 bases from V and 2 bases from J, with 7 bases between. The CDR3, as DNA: TGTGCCAGCAGCTTAGCAGGGGTTAACACTGAAGCTTTCTTT. Protein sequence: CASSLAGVNTEAFF.

The rearrangement links TRBV7-6 to TRBJ1-4; 7 nucleotides agree with TRBD1. The CDR3 is 15 amino acids. V was clipped by 5 bases and J by 7 bases; unmatched bases: 10. Looked up from germline, CDR1 is SGHVS and CDR2 is FNYEAQ. This CDR3 is CASSERQGGSEKLFF. As DNA, the CDR3 is TGTGCCAGCAGCGAAAGACAGGGTGGGAGTGAAAAACTGTTTTTT.

V and J are TRBV11-2 and TRBJ2-7, with 7 bases that match TRBD2. Germline V gene data show CDR1 as SGHAT and CDR2 as FQNNGV. The ends lost 5 bases at V and 2 bases at J; junction bases unmatched: 9. CDR3 length: 15 residues. CDR3 sequence: CASSVGGGRAYEQYF. The CDR3, as DNA: TGTGCCAGCAGCGTTGGGGGGGGGAGGGCCTACGAGCAGTACTTC.

The chain carries TRBV28 and TRBJ1-2; 10 bases fit TRBD1. Losses at the gene ends were 5 bases for V and 8 bases for J; bases not matched to a gene: 11. Looked up from germline, CDR1 is MDHEN and CDR2 is SYDVKM. This CDR3 is 15 amino acids long. The CDR3 here is CASSMPGQGTQGYTF. DNA for the CDR3: TGTGCCAGCAGTATGCCGGGACAGGGGACGCAAGGCTACACCTTC.

J is TRBJ1-3 and V is TRBV29-1; TRBD1 aligns across 9 bases. Germline CDR1 SQVTM, CDR2 ANQGSEA. The CDR3 runs 14 residues. J gave up 2 bases and V 1 base, and 0 bases lay outside the gene matches. CDR3 in amino acids: CSVEGTGAGNTIYF. The CDR3 DNA is TGCAGCGTTGAAGGGACAGGGGCTGGAAACACCATATATTTT.